Presented here are 15 T cell receptor beta chains from one specimen sequenced in a study of T cell responses to AZD1222 COVID-19 vaccine. Profiling relied on immunoSEQ multiplex PCR, and the TCRdb table lists in-frame clones only, not all of them. Altogether some 100,000 clones are present, approximately 90% being singletons, with the ten largest covering about 3%. Specimen: peripheral blood, collected on day 0 of AZD1222 vaccination. The receptor set was obtained from an adult in good health.

The chain is built from TRBV5-4 and TRBJ1-1, with a tentative D call TRBD1 (5 bases). This CDR3 spans 14 amino acids. Trimming shortened V by 5 bases and J by 1 base, and 12 bases separated the two germline ends. CDR1 and CDR2 (germline): SGHNT, YYREEE (reference sequence). CDR3 sequence: CASSYRTPNTEAFF. CDR3 sequence (DNA): TGTGCCAGCAGTTACAGGACACCGAACACTGAAGCTTTCTTT.

This clone turned up a few times. The chain couples TRBV18 to TRBJ2-7, with D possibly being TRBD1 (6 bases). Germline values: CDR1 KGHSH, CDR2 LQKENI. The CDR3 extends over 14 amino acids. The V end was cut by 5 bases, the J end by 0 bases, with 11 bases between. As DNA, the CDR3 is TGTGCCAGCTCAGCCGGACAGCTCTCCTACGAGCAGTACTTC. This encodes CASSAGQLSYEQYF. Supplemented by reference TRBV18 and TRBJ2-7, the full variable domain reads NAGVMQNPRHLVRRRGQEARLRCSPMKGHSHVYWYRQLPEEGLKFMVYLQKENIIDESGMPKERFSAEFPKEGPSILRIQQVVRGDSAAYFCASSAGQLSYEQYFGPGTRLTVT.

The chain uses TRBV13 and TRBJ1-2; 10 bases are shared with TRBD1. Germline loops: CDR1 PRHDT, CDR2 FYEKMQ (reference sequence). The V and J ends lost 0 bases and 5 bases, in that order; junction bases with no gene match: 3. This CDR3 region has 15 residues. CDR3 sequence reads: CASSLGPDRGYGYTF. The CDR3 DNA reads as TGTGCCAGCAGCTTAGGCCCGGACAGGGGGTATGGCTACACCTTC.

The chain recombines TRBV28 with TRBJ1-1; D is ambiguous. The CDR3 contains 14 residues. The ends were cut back, 3 bases at V and 1 base at J, with 9 bases in the middle. CDR1 and CDR2 from the germline V gene are MDHEN and SYDVKM. The CDR3: CASSFAGWNTEAFF. The CDR3 DNA sequence: TGTGCCAGCAGTTTCGCTGGGTGGAACACTGAAGCTTTCTTT.

The chain uses TRBV14 and TRBJ2-7; 7 bases match TRBD1. The CDR3 has 13 amino acids. Germline CDR1 is SGHDN and CDR2 is FVKESK. Trimming took 3 bases from V and 6 from J; bases not matched to a gene: 5. CDR3 nucleotide sequence: TGTGCCAGCAGCCAGGTCAGGGGGAGCGAGCAGTACTTC. The encoded protein is CASSQVRGSEQYF.

A single count supports this clone. J is TRBJ2-1 and V is TRBV11-3, with D unclear. There are 13 residues in the CDR3. Trimming cost V 1 base and J 6 bases, with 7 bases left between them. The germline V gene has CDR1 SGHNT and CDR2 YENEEA. CDR3 amino acids: CASSLGAFNEQFF. The CDR3 DNA sequence: TGTGCCAGCAGCTTAGGGGCATTCAATGAGCAGTTCTTC.

The CDR3 DNA reads as TGTGCCAGTAGCCCAAGTCGACGGCTCATCTCTGGAAACACCATATATTTT. Translation gives CASSPSRRLISGNTIYF. The genes are TRBV19 and TRBJ1-3; no clear D gene. Germline CDR1 is LNHDA and CDR2 is SQIVND (reference sequence). CDR3 size: 17 residues. Trimming left V 6 bases short and J 0 bases short, with 18 bases between.

The V and J genes are TRBV7-6 and TRBJ2-3; D not certain. Between the trimmed V and J ends, which lost 3 bases and 9 bases, there was a span of 10 bases. CDR1 and CDR2 from the germline V gene are SGHVS and FNYEAQ. The CDR3 has 12 residues. The DNA of the CDR3 is TGTGCCAGCAGCTTGGTGGAGTCAACGCAGTATTTT. Protein product: CASSLVESTQYF.

The chain uses TRBV3-1 (or the pseudogene TRBV3-2) and TRBJ1-1; D gene uncertain. The V gene lost 3 bases and the J gene lost 10 bases, with 18 bases spanning the gap. The CDR3 is 14 amino acids. The V gene's germline CDR1 is LGHDT and CDR2 YNNKEL (reference sequence). The CDR3 sequence: CASSHPLRILGAFF. CDR3 coding DNA: TGTGCCAGCAGCCACCCCTTGAGGATCCTGGGAGCTTTCTTT.

The chain couples TRBV15 to TRBJ1-6; possible D gene TRBD1, 6 bases. Trimming removed 0 bases at V and 7 bases at J, with 10 bases between. The CDR3 consists of 15 residues. Germline loops: CDR1 LNHNV, CDR2 YYDKDF (reference sequence). The CDR3 DNA reads as TGTGCCACCAGCAGAGATCGGCAGGGGAATTCACCCCTCCACTTT. This encodes CATSRDRQGNSPLHF.

V and J are TRBV5-1 and TRBJ1-2, with 8 bases lining up with TRBD1. This CDR3 spans 15 amino acids. Germline V gene sequence: CDR1 SGHRS, CDR2 YFSETQ. The trim removed 0 bases at V and 0 bases at J, leaving 1 base unmatched. In DNA, the CDR3 is TGCGCCAGCAGCTTGGAGACAGGGGCTAACTATGGCTACACCTTC. Translating gives CASSLETGANYGYTF.

The chain links TRBV2 to TRBJ1-4; possibly TRBD1 for D (5 bases). Germline assignment: CDR1 SNHLY and CDR2 FYNNEI. With 8 bases removed from V and 7 bases from J, the gap between germline ends came to 14 bases. CDR3 size: 13 residues. The CDR3 nucleotides read TGTGCCAGCTTGGGGGAAGTTAGTGAAAAACTGTTTTTT. It yields the protein CASLGEVSEKLFF.

The CDR3 coding sequence is TGTGCCAGCAGTTATCCGTCCGCAATGAACACTGAAGCTTTCTTT. This encodes CASSYPSAMNTEAFF. The chain has TRBV6-5 and TRBJ1-1; D is undetermined. The CDR3 extends over 15 amino acids. Germline V gene lookup returns CDR1 MNHEY and CDR2 SVGAGI. V was shortened by 3 bases and J by 0 bases, with 11 bases between the two germline ends.

The gene calls are TRBV9 and TRBJ2-5; 11 nucleotides line up with TRBD1. In germline, CDR1 is SGDLS, CDR2 YYNGEE. CDR3 length: 16 residues. With 0 bases clipped from V and 5 bases from J, the junction kept 6 bases outside the gene matches. This CDR3 is CASSVARTGGRETQYF. In DNA, the CDR3 is TGTGCCAGCAGCGTAGCTCGGACAGGGGGCAGGGAGACCCAGTACTTC.

This chain links TRBV19 with TRBJ2-1; TRBD1 matches 7 bases. The J segment lost 6 bases and the V segment lost 8 bases, leaving 16 bases of the junction unmatched. This CDR3 is built from 16 residues. Germline V gene data show CDR1 as LNHDA and CDR2 as SQIVND (reference sequence). CDR3 DNA sequence: TGTGCCAGTGGCCGGGACAGCGGAATGGCTTTCAATGAGCAGTTCTTC. Translation: CASGRDSGMAFNEQFF.